This T cell receptor beta chain was captured in a study of blood T cells in healthy people across ages. Total RNA, at least 5.5 micrograms per sample, came from PBMCs. Primers used in a second PCR of about 6 to 11 cycles were a sample-barcoded 5' primer and a J-beta primer mix. Via MiXCR, TCRdb re-called the 5' RACE reads, giving one row per CDR3 protein. Here the sample spans about 650,000 distinct CDR3 sequences, approximately 30% being singletons. This clonotype has at least ten counts. The specimen was blood. The origin of this receptor is a woman of 80 years or more in good health.

The CDR3 coding sequence is TGTGCCAGCAGCTTAGCGGGGACAGACACAGATACGCAGTATTTT. As protein: CASSLAGTDTDTQYF. This rearrangement joins TRBV11-2 to TRBJ2-3; TRBD1 agrees at 7 bases. Losses at the gene ends were 1 base for V and 2 bases for J; bases not matched to a gene: 3. The CDR3 has 15 amino acids. The germline gives CDR1 SGHAT, CDR2 FQNNGV.